The source of this TCR beta chain is a study of T cell repertoires in cytomegalovirus infection. Study summary: It can be stated that public TCR beta signatures indicated CMV infection as well as a matching HLA type.

Broader study findings: Adding up the frequency of public TCR beta families identified people who carried CMV plus the relevant HLA.

The germline gives CDR1 SGHTA, CDR2 FQGNSA. The CDR3 contains 16 residues. The germline V and J ends were trimmed by 8 bases and 0 bases, with 17 bases remaining between them. TCRdb re-derived calls from the reads in MiXCR, one entry per CDR3 protein. The table includes roughly 280,000 distinct CDR3 sequences, roughly an eighth detected once. This clonotype has a count of ten or more. The antigen is unknown. Sequencing used PBMCs. This chain links TRBV7-2 with TRBJ1-3, with a possible D match to TRBD1 (5 bases). This TCR came from a human donor in good health (CMV status not recorded). Some clones in this sample may be carry-over from other donors' samples. DNA of the CDR3: TGTGCCAGCTCGGGCTCCGGGGGTCTCTCTGGAAACACCATATATTTT. This translates into CASSGSGGLSGNTIYF.